The rows below give T cell receptor beta chains drawn from one sample of a study of blood T cell repertoires in COVID-19. Assay used: immunoSEQ multiplex PCR; TCRdb lists only in-frame clones, some missing. Of about 42,000 clones in the sample, 76% are singletons; the top ten hold 8.5%. Sequenced material: peripheral blood. Every receptor here comes from a man aged 65 to 79 with active or convalescent COVID-19. Each CDR3 is given with its conserved first and last residue. Each record gives: clone size, V gene, J gene, D gene, CDR3 DNA, CDR3 protein. D genes are given only for firm matches. Clone sizes are given selectively: once, few, many, or a class where the clone is expanded.

>few|TRBV6-5|TRBJ2-3|TRBD1
TGTGCCAGCAGTCCAGGGGGCGCGGGATCAGATACGCAGTATTTT
CASSPGGAGSDTQYF
>NA|TRBV11-2|TRBJ2-3|TRBD2
TGTGCCAGCAGATCTGGGCGGGGGGGGAGCACAGATACGCAGTATTTT
CASRSGRGGSTDTQYF
>once|TRBV28|TRBJ1-2|NA
TGTGCCAGCAGCCTCGACAGGATCCGCTATGGCTACACCTTC
CASSLDRIRYGYTF
>once|TRBV5-1|TRBJ2-1|NA
TGCGCCAGCCGTACAGGGAGCCAAAATGAGCAGTTCTTC
CASRTGSQNEQFF
>NA|TRBV5-1|TRBJ2-7|NA
TGCGCCAGCAGCTCGGAGGGGCAGGGAGGTCGGCAGTACTTC
CASSSEGQGGRQYF
>NA|TRBV2|TRBJ1-2|TRBD1
TGTGCCAGCAGGAGGGACAGGTTTAACTATGGCTACACCTTC
CASRRDRFNYGYTF
>NA|TRBV28|TRBJ1-5|TRBD1
TGTGCCAGCAGTATCGGACAGGGGGCGGTTCAGCCCCAGCATTTT
CASSIGQGAVQPQHF
>NA|TRBV5-4|TRBJ1-3|NA
TGTGCCAGCAGCTCGGACCAGGGATCCGGAAACACCATATATTTT
CASSSDQGSGNTIYF
>few|TRBV7-3|TRBJ2-5|TRBD2
TGTGCCAGCAGCTCCTCGACTAGCTCAGAGACCCAGTACTTC
CASSSSTSSETQYF
>NA|TRBV19|TRBJ1-5|TRBD1
TGTGCCAGTACCACCGGGACAGTTAGCAATCAGCCCCAGCATTTT
CASTTGTVSNQPQHF
>NA|TRBV28|TRBJ2-3|TRBD1
TGTGCCAGCAGTACGGGACAGGGAACAGATACGCAGTATTTT
CASSTGQGTDTQYF
>once|TRBV6-5|TRBJ1-4|NA
TGTGCCAGCAGAGCGAATGAAAAACTGTTTTTT
CASRANEKLFF
>few|TRBV30|TRBJ2-3|NA
TGTGCCTGTCGTACAGGGCAAGGGGGCACAGATACGCAGTATTTT
CACRTGQGGTDTQYF
>NA|TRBV6-5|TRBJ2-3|NA
TGTGCCAGCAGGCTGACAGAGAGCACAGATACGCAGTATTTT
CASRLTESTDTQYF
>NA|TRBV5-1|TRBJ2-1|TRBD1
TGCGCCAGCAGCTTGGTAAGGGGGCGGCGCAATGAGCAGTTCTTC
CASSLVRGRRNEQFF
>NA|TRBV2|TRBJ1-1|NA
TGTGCCAGCAGGGGCTACACGAACACTGAAGCTTTCTTT
CASRGYTNTEAFF
>NA|TRBV18|TRBJ1-2|NA
TGTGCCAGCTCACCCCGACGGGATTCCTATGGCTACACCTTC
CASSPRRDSYGYTF
>few|TRBV28|TRBJ1-2|TRBD1
TGTGCCAGCAGCCCACTGGGACAGACCGGCACCTACTATGGCTACACCTTC
CASSPLGQTGTYYGYTF
>NA|TRBV5-1|TRBJ2-2|NA
TGCGCCAGCAGTTTACAGGGCCCCTCCGCCGGGGAGCTGTTTTTT
CASSLQGPSAGELFF
>NA|TRBV15|TRBJ1-1|NA
TGTGCCACCGGACAGAAAACATTGAACACTGAAGCTTTCTTT
CATGQKTLNTEAFF
>once|TRBV6-5|TRBJ2-7|TRBD1
TGTGCCAGCAGTTACTCGACAGGGGGAGTGGGAGAGCAGTACTTC
CASSYSTGGVGEQYF
>NA|TRBV29-1|TRBJ1-1|NA
TGCAGCGTCGCTATCACGAACACTGAAGCTTTCTTT
CSVAITNTEAFF
>NA|TRBV7-9|TRBJ1-1|TRBD1
TGTGCCAGCAGCTTTACGATAGACACAGGGGAACCTGAAGCTTTCTTT
CASSFTIDTGEPEAFF
>NA|TRBV7-3|TRBJ2-7|TRBD2
TGTGCCAGCAGCCGTTGCCGGGGGGTCCCCTACGAGCAGTACTTC
CASSRCRGVPYEQYF
>NA|TRBV7-3|TRBJ1-6|NA
TGTGCCAGCAGCACGGAGAGTCAGGGTTCACCCCTCCACTTT
CASSTESQGSPLHF
>NA|TRBV10-3|TRBJ1-5|TRBD1
TGTGCCGTGCAGGGGGCGACAAATCAGCCCCAGCATTTT
CAVQGATNQPQHF
>NA|TRBV2|TRBJ1-5|NA
TGTGCCAGCAGTCCACAGGAGAATCAGCCCCAGCATTTT
CASSPQENQPQHF
>NA|TRBV3-1/TRBV3-2|TRBJ2-5|TRBD2
TGTGCCAGCAGCCCAAGCCTAGCGGGGATTTCCACGGAGACCCAGTACTTC
CASSPSLAGISTETQYF
>NA|TRBV5-1|TRBJ2-2|TRBD2
TGCGCCAGCAGCTTGGTAAGCTCTACTAGCGCCGGGGAGCTGTTTTTT
CASSLVSSTSAGELFF
>few|TRBV5-6|TRBJ2-1|TRBD1
TGTGCCAGCAGTCCAGGGACAGGGGCCTACAATGAGCAGTTCTTC
CASSPGTGAYNEQFF
>once|TRBV24-1|TRBJ2-3|NA
TGTGCCACCAGTGAACCTCCAACGAGGACGCAGTATTTT
CATSEPPTRTQYF
>few|TRBV7-6|TRBJ2-7|TRBD1
TGTGCCAGCAGCTTAACGGACAGGTTTAACGAGCAGTACTTC
CASSLTDRFNEQYF
>NA|TRBV21-1|TRBJ1-1|NA
TGTGCCACAGAGAGGGACACTGAAGCTTTCTTT
CATERDTEAFF
>NA|TRBV3-1/TRBV3-2|TRBJ1-1|NA
TGTGCCAGCAGCCTGGCCGACCGGGTGGTGTATCGGGCTTTCTTT
CASSLADRVVYRAFF
>NA|TRBV12-5|TRBJ1-1|NA
TGTGCTAGTGGTCCCATGGGGGCCCGGGGGGTCGCTGAAGCTTTCTTT
CASGPMGARGVAEAFF
>NA|TRBV5-1|TRBJ2-7|NA
TGCGCCAGCAGCCCTTCCTACGAGCAGTACTTC
CASSPSYEQYF
>NA|TRBV23-1|TRBJ1-5|NA
TGCGCCAGCAGTCACGAGTCGGGGGGGAGGGAGCCCCAGCATTTT
CASSHESGGREPQHF
>NA|TRBV2|TRBJ2-7|NA
TGTGCCAGCAGTGTACAGAGCTCCTACGAGCAGTACTTC
CASSVQSSYEQYF
>NA|TRBV5-6|TRBJ1-2|NA
TGTGCCAGCAGCCTGAGCCCCATCATACCTAACTATGGCTACACCTTC
CASSLSPIIPNYGYTF
>NA|TRBV7-3|TRBJ2-1|TRBD1
TGTGCCAGCAGCTTCGACAGGGCCAATGAGCAGTTCTTC
CASSFDRANEQFF
>NA|TRBV19|TRBJ1-2|NA
TGTGCCAGTAGTATATGGGAGGCAGACGGCTACACCTTC
CASSIWEADGYTF
>NA|TRBV27|TRBJ1-1|NA
TGTGCCAGCAGTTTAGAGGGCAGTTTGAGGACTTTCTTT
CASSLEGSLRTFF
>NA|TRBV7-3|TRBJ2-2|NA
TGTGCCAGCAGCCCATCCCTAACCGGGGAGCTGTTTTTT
CASSPSLTGELFF
>NA|TRBV29-1|TRBJ2-1|TRBD1
TGCAGCGCCCTAGACAGGGGGTCCTACAATGAGCAGTTCTTC
CSALDRGSYNEQFF
>NA|TRBV5-1|TRBJ2-7|TRBD2
TGCGCCAGCAGCTTTGGTGGGGAGGGAGCCTACGAGCAGTACTTC
CASSFGGEGAYEQYF
>NA|TRBV5-8|TRBJ1-1|TRBD1
TGTGCCAGCAGCTTGGGGGGCTCCGGGACAGGGACCCAAGCTTTCTTT
CASSLGGSGTGTQAFF